This T cell receptor beta chain was observed in a study of cytomegalovirus exposure and HLA in healthy donors. General study findings and limits: For TCR beta chains, V- and J-gene trimming was later linked to a missense DCLRE1C variant.

PCR employed 60 Vbeta and 13 Jbeta primers. Using immunoSEQ multiplex PCR, the repertoire was profiled, and TCRdb retains in-frame clones only, with some absent. Here the sample spans 150,000 to 200,000 clones, over 65% being singletons. To note about this clone: Its antigen is unidentified.

The sequencing input was PBMCs. The sequence was collected from a woman aged 25 to 39 in good health and CMV-seronegative.

As DNA, the CDR3 is TGTGCCAGCCGATACATGACAACTAATGAAAAACTGTTTTTT. As protein: CASRYMTTNEKLFF. The chain couples TRBV2 to TRBJ1-4; D gene unclear. This CDR3 spans 14 amino acids. Between the trimmed V and J ends, which lost 8 bases and 0 bases, there was a span of 10 bases. In germline, CDR1 is SNHLY, CDR2 FYNNEI.